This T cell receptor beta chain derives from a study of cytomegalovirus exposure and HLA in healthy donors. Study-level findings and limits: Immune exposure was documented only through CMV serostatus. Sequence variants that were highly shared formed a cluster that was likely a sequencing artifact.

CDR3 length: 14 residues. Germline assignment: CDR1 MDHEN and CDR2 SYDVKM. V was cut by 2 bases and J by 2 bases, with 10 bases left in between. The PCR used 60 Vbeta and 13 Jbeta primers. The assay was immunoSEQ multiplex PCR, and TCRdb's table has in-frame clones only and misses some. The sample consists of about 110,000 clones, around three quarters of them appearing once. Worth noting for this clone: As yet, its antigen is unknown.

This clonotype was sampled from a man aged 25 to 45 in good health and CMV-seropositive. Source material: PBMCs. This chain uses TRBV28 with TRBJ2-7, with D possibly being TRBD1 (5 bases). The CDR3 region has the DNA TGTGCCAGCAGTTTAGTCCCAGGGCCCTACGAGCAGTACTTC. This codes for CASSLVPGPYEQYF.